This TCR beta chain was retrieved from a study of blood T cell repertoires in COVID-19. For the study at large: T cells, B-cell-depleted T cells, or PBMCs supplied cDNA or gDNA.

V was shortened by 0 bases and J by 3 bases, with 5 bases between the two germline ends. The CDR3 has 13 amino acids. In germline, CDR1 is ENHRY, CDR2 SYGVKD. Assay used: immunoSEQ multiplex PCR; TCRdb lists only in-frame clones, some missing. The profile covers roughly 250,000 clones, with around 79% appearing a single time and over 3% taken by the ten largest. Sequenced sample: peripheral blood. The chain is built from TRBV10-3 and TRBJ2-5; D not resolved. This TCR was sampled from a woman older than 75 with acute or convalescent COVID-19. CDR3 loop: CAISESTEETQYF. The DNA of the CDR3 is TGTGCCATCAGTGAGTCTACGGAAGAGACCCAGTACTTC.